This T cell receptor beta chain was identified during a study of cytomegalovirus exposure and HLA in healthy donors. PCR employed 60 Vbeta and 13 Jbeta primers. Some clones are missing from TCRdb's copy, which holds only in-frame ones; the method was immunoSEQ multiplex PCR. The sample records roughly 180,000 clones, roughly 9.5% being singletons. Between the trimmed V and J ends, which lost 11 bases and 1 base, there was a span of 12 bases. CDR1 is MNHNY, CDR2 SVGAGI, per germline (reference sequence). This CDR3 region has 13 residues. This TCR came from a woman aged 30 to 39 in good health and CMV-seropositive. Sequencing was done on a sample of PBMCs. The V gene is TRBV6-6, the J gene TRBJ2-1, with TRBD2 as a possible D gene (5 bases). This chain's CDR3 is CAGRVGSYNEQFF. The DNA for the CDR3 is TGTGCCGGGCGGGTGGGATCCTACAATGAGCAGTTCTTC.